A selection of T cell receptor beta chains follows, all from one sample in a study of blood T cell repertoires in COVID-19. The data were produced by immunoSEQ multiplex PCR, yet TCRdb's version contains in-frame clones alone and is incomplete. The sample has around 76,000 clones, roughly 80% seen once. Sequenced: peripheral blood. The receptors come from a man between 50 and 59 years old with COVID-19, enrolled during active disease. Each CDR3 is given with its conserved first and last residue. Each record gives: J gene, V gene, D gene, clone size, CDR3 protein, CDR3 DNA. D genes are given only for firm matches. For some rows the clone size is stated as once, few or many, or as a class when expanded; others skip it.

TRBJ2-2 TRBV6-5 TRBD2 . CASRGLVLGELFF TGTGCCAGCAGGGGACTAGTCCTCGGGGAGCTGTTTTTT
TRBJ2-7 TRBV7-9 TRBD1 . CASSKPGTGVHEQYF TGTGCCAGCAGCAAACCCGGGACAGGGGTCCACGAGCAGTACTTC
TRBJ2-5 TRBV6-5 . . CASSYRGQETQYF TGTGCCAGCAGTTACAGGGGACAAGAGACCCAGTACTTC
TRBJ2-1 TRBV7-2 TRBD2 . CASSTSSGRSGQFF TGTGCCAGCAGCACATCTAGCGGGAGATCTGGGCAGTTCTTC
TRBJ2-2 TRBV7-9 . . CASSVGTNTGELFF TGTGCCAGCAGCGTCGGGACTAACACCGGGGAGCTGTTTTTT
TRBJ2-7 TRBV11-2 TRBD2 . CASSRTSNSYEQYF TGTGCCAGCAGCCGGACTAGTAATTCCTACGAGCAGTACTTC
TRBJ1-2 TRBV5-1 . . CASSPQGGGYTF TGCGCCAGCAGCCCCCAGGGAGGTGGCTACACCTTC
TRBJ2-7 TRBV18 TRBD2 . CASSPKAGEGEQYF TGTGCCAGCTCACCGAAGGCGGGAGAGGGCGAGCAGTACTTC
TRBJ2-7 TRBV10-1 . . CASSGTVYPYEQYF TGCGCCAGCAGTGGGACAGTTTACCCCTACGAGCAGTACTTC
TRBJ2-1 TRBV20-1 . . CSVQDWNEQFF TGCAGTGTCCAGGACTGGAATGAGCAGTTCTTC
TRBJ2-7 TRBV7-2 TRBD2 . CASSSGTSTYEQYF TGTGCCAGCAGCTCCGGGACTAGCACCTACGAGCAGTACTTC
TRBJ2-7 TRBV28 TRBD2 . CASSLGGKTYEQYF TGTGCCAGCAGTTTGGGAGGGAAAACCTACGAGCAGTACTTC
TRBJ2-5 TRBV24-1 TRBD1 . CATSDNRDRVRETQYF TGTGCCACCAGTGATAACCGGGACAGGGTTCGTGAGACCCAGTACTTC
TRBJ1-1 TRBV2 . . CASSGTAWATEAFF TGTGCCAGCAGTGGGACAGCCTGGGCCACTGAAGCTTTCTTT
TRBJ2-3 TRBV6-2/TRBV6-3 TRBD2 . CASNPGLAGASRGTDTQYF TGTGCCAGCAACCCCGGACTAGCGGGAGCCTCGAGGGGCACAGATACGCAGTATTTT
TRBJ2-7 TRBV4-2 TRBD1 . CASSLGQGKQYF TGTGCCAGCAGCCTAGGACAGGGTAAGCAGTACTTC
TRBJ2-7 TRBV6-1 . few CASSESGAWYEQYF TGTGCCAGCAGTGAGTCAGGCGCGTGGTACGAGCAGTACTTC
TRBJ2-7 TRBV19 TRBD2 . CASSEEREAPYEQYF TGTGCCAGTAGTGAAGAGCGGGAGGCGCCCTACGAGCAGTACTTC
TRBJ2-5 TRBV19 TRBD1 . CASSIGRDREETQYF TGTGCCAGTAGTATTGGACGGGACAGGGAAGAGACCCAGTACTTC
TRBJ1-5 TRBV18 TRBD1 . CASSRGQGDSNQPQHF TGTGCCAGCTCAAGGGGACAGGGGGATTCCAATCAGCCCCAGCATTTT
TRBJ1-5 TRBV19 TRBD1 . CASSNGQGGNQPQHF TGTGCCAGTAGTAACGGACAGGGTGGCAATCAGCCCCAGCATTTT
TRBJ2-3 TRBV10-1 TRBD2 . CASSELAGGASTDTQYF TGCGCCAGCAGTGAGCTTGCGGGAGGAGCTAGCACAGATACGCAGTATTTT
TRBJ1-6 TRBV28 . once CASSPYLGEGSPLHF TGTGCCAGCAGTCCCTATCTTGGGGAGGGTTCACCCCTCCACTTT
TRBJ2-2 TRBV9 . . CASSPSKEPTGELFF TGTGCCAGCAGCCCTAGTAAGGAACCCACCGGGGAGCTGTTTTTT
TRBJ2-5 TRBV3-1/TRBV3-2 . . CASSQAGGGQETQYF TGTGCCAGCAGCCAGGCAGGGGGAGGCCAAGAGACCCAGTACTTC
TRBJ2-5 TRBV6-5 TRBD1 . CASSTRGSNQETQYF TGTGCCAGCAGCACCAGGGGGAGTAACCAAGAGACCCAGTACTTC
TRBJ1-6 TRBV4-2 . . CASSRSDSPLHF TGTGCCAGCAGCCGTTCGGATTCACCCCTCCACTTT
TRBJ2-1 TRBV13 TRBD1 . CASSPNLHRGRSNEQFF TGTGCCAGCAGCCCTAACCTCCACAGGGGGCGATCCAATGAGCAGTTCTTC
TRBJ1-1 TRBV24-1 TRBD1 . CATSDSRRDRVAEAFF TGTGCCACCAGTGATTCCCGCCGGGACAGGGTGGCTGAAGCTTTCTTT
TRBJ2-7 TRBV5-1 . . CASSSSSAEQYF TGCGCCAGCAGCTCCTCTAGTGCCGAGCAGTACTTC
TRBJ1-2 TRBV7-9 . . CASSFQGYYGYTF TGTGCCAGCAGCTTCCAGGGGTACTATGGCTACACCTTC
TRBJ1-3 TRBV29-1 . . CSVRGSGNTIYF TGCAGCGTTAGAGGGTCTGGAAACACCATATATTTT
TRBJ2-1 TRBV27 TRBD2 . CASSFQLAGPNEQFF TGTGCCAGCAGTTTTCAACTAGCGGGACCCAATGAGCAGTTCTTC
TRBJ2-2 TRBV24-1 . . CATRGHPNTGELFF TGTGCCACCAGGGGACATCCGAACACCGGGGAGCTGTTTTTT
TRBJ2-1 TRBV4-1 TRBD2 . CASSLRGSGRDGNEQFF TGCGCCAGCAGCCTCCGTGGGAGCGGGAGGGATGGTAATGAGCAGTTCTTC
TRBJ2-7 TRBV7-8 TRBD2 . CASTQSLAGTYEQYF TGTGCCAGCACCCAGTCGTTAGCGGGAACCTACGAGCAGTACTTC
TRBJ2-1 TRBV5-1 TRBD2 . CASSLLAGVNEQFF TGCGCCAGCAGCCTTCTAGCGGGAGTTAATGAGCAGTTCTTC
TRBJ2-4 TRBV4-1 . . CASSQESEGGRAKNIQYF TGCGCCAGCAGCCAAGAATCGGAGGGGGGGAGAGCCAAAAACATTCAGTACTTC
TRBJ1-5 TRBV30 . . CAWSTGSQRPQHF TGTGCCTGGAGCACAGGGTCTCAGCGGCCCCAGCATTTT
TRBJ1-2 TRBV5-1 . . CASSLGVYYGYTF TGCGCCAGCAGCTTAGGGGTATACTATGGCTACACCTTC
TRBJ1-2 TRBV6-5 TRBD1 . CASSTGDSYGYTF TGTGCCAGCAGCACAGGGGATTCCTATGGCTACACCTTC
TRBJ2-2 TRBV11-3 . once CASSLDSREAGELFF TGTGCCAGCAGCTTAGATTCCAGGGAGGCGGGGGAGCTGTTTTTT
TRBJ2-7 TRBV11-2 . medium-sized CASSSVTSYEQYF TGTGCCAGCTCCTCGGTTACCTCCTACGAGCAGTACTTC
TRBJ2-3 TRBV4-3 . . CASSPQGYTDTQYF TGCGCCAGCAGCCCGCAGGGTTACACAGATACGCAGTATTTT
TRBJ1-5 TRBV10-3 TRBD1 once CAISTGGNQSQHF TGTGCCATCAGTACAGGGGGCAATCAGTCCCAGCATTTT
TRBJ2-7 TRBV10-2 TRBD1 few CASGQGARNEQYF TGCGCCAGCGGACAGGGGGCGAGGAACGAGCAGTACTTC
TRBJ1-5 TRBV28 TRBD1 . CASSLGSDTGWDRNSNQPQHF TGTGCCAGCAGTCTGGGGTCCGATACAGGATGGGACAGAAATAGCAATCAGCCCCAGCATTTT
TRBJ1-5 TRBV7-2 . . CASSVTSIEPQHF TGTGCCAGCAGCGTCACGTCTATTGAGCCCCAGCATTTT
TRBJ2-5 TRBV9 TRBD1 . CASSVGTGFLETQYF TGTGCCAGCAGCGTAGGGACAGGGTTTTTGGAGACCCAGTACTTC
TRBJ2-7 TRBV11-2 TRBD1 . CASSPPPRDRVSYEQYF TGTGCCAGCAGCCCGCCGCCCCGGGACAGGGTCTCATACGAGCAGTACTTC
TRBJ2-7 TRBV5-1 . . CASSLISGQSYEQYF TGCGCCAGCAGCCTCATCTCGGGACAATCCTACGAGCAGTACTTC
TRBJ2-1 TRBV2 . . CASRIDYSNEQFF TGTGCCAGCAGGATAGACTACTCCAATGAGCAGTTCTTC
TRBJ1-1 TRBV7-9 TRBD1 . CASSGYRGNLNTEAFF TGTGCCAGCAGCGGATACAGGGGGAACTTGAACACTGAAGCTTTCTTT
TRBJ1-4 TRBV28 . once CASSISWRDEKLFF TGTGCCAGCAGTATCTCCTGGCGGGATGAAAAACTGTTTTTT
TRBJ2-3 TRBV25-1 TRBD2 once CASSSLGSGVADTQYF TGTGCCAGCAGTTCCCTTGGTAGCGGGGTGGCAGATACGCAGTATTTT
TRBJ2-5 TRBV30 . . CAWASGGGETQYF TGTGCCTGGGCTAGCGGAGGGGGGGAGACCCAGTACTTC
TRBJ2-1 TRBV13 . . CASSPRRNEQFF TGTGCCAGCAGCCCCCGGAGGAATGAGCAGTTCTTC
TRBJ1-2 TRBV5-5 TRBD1 . CASRASGTGPYGYTF TGTGCCAGCAGAGCCTCCGGGACAGGGCCTTATGGCTACACCTTC
TRBJ2-5 TRBV3-1/TRBV3-2 TRBD2 . CASTPARLAGGGETQYF TGTGCCAGCACTCCTGCGAGGCTAGCGGGAGGTGGAGAGACCCAGTACTTC